Listed below are T cell receptor beta chains from one sample, sequenced in a study of T cells expressing NK-cell markers. Using the 5' RACE reads, TCRdb records one entry per CDR3 protein without DNA. Its table lists 7,500 to 8,000 distinct CDR3 sequences. The sample comprised blood T cells: a sorted CD56 or NKG2C T cell subset, CD4+ or CD8+ T cells, or bulk PBMC T cells (not recorded which). Receptors were obtained from a man aged 18-30 years in good health. CDR3s include the opening cysteine and the closing phenylalanine or tryptophan. A clone size is listed for some rows: how often the clone was seen (once, few, many), or a class if it is expanded.

V: TRBV19; size: NA; J: TRBJ2-5; CDR3: CASKPDRGGETQYF
V: TRBV28; size: medium-sized; J: TRBJ2-2; CDR3: CASSAHQGYTGELFF
V: TRBV27; size: medium-sized; J: TRBJ2-1; CDR3: CASSLRIAGGNNEQFF
V: TRBV14; size: NA; J: TRBJ1-6; CDR3: CASKGDSYNSPLHF
V: TRBV7-6; size: medium-sized; J: TRBJ2-2; CDR3: CASSLSGRETGELFF
V: TRBV5-8; size: NA; J: TRBJ2-5; CDR3: CASTPQWGETQYF
V: TRBV4-2; size: NA; J: TRBJ1-4; CDR3: CASSHPGATNEKLFF
V: TRBV15; size: NA; J: TRBJ2-1; CDR3: CATRTVGEEGGNEQFF
V: TRBV20-1; size: medium-sized; J: TRBJ2-1; CDR3: CSAETSGNEQFF
V: TRBV25-1; size: NA; J: TRBJ1-4; CDR3: CASSEWGQGRNEKLFF
V: TRBV5-4; size: NA; J: TRBJ2-2; CDR3: CASSLTANTGELFF
V: TRBV30; size: medium-sized; J: TRBJ2-1; CDR3: CAWSAGLAGGGEQFF
V: TRBV2; size: NA; J: TRBJ1-5; CDR3: CASSERGTQHF
V: TRBV11-2; size: NA; J: TRBJ2-2; CDR3: CASSLVLRRTGELFF
V: TRBV7-9; size: NA; J: TRBJ2-3; CDR3: CASSSWARDSSTDTQYF
V: TRBV5-4; size: NA; J: TRBJ1-6; CDR3: CASSRGGQGASASPLHF
V: TRBV20-1; size: medium-sized; J: TRBJ2-1; CDR3: CSELAGNEQFF
V: TRBV7-6; size: NA; J: TRBJ2-1; CDR3: CASSPPRSGSSYNEQFF
V: TRBV11-2; size: NA; J: TRBJ2-2; CDR3: CASSLDWLAEQNTGELFF
V: TRBV20-1; size: medium-sized; J: TRBJ2-2; CDR3: CSASLGNTGELFF
V: TRBV20-1; size: NA; J: TRBJ1-2; CDR3: CSAIKDPGTHGYTF
V: TRBV14; size: NA; J: TRBJ2-2; CDR3: CASSQTGKLRAGELFF
V: TRBV28; size: NA; J: TRBJ1-6; CDR3: CASIGETHLISPLHF
V: TRBV5-6; size: NA; J: TRBJ1-4; CDR3: CASSSTGLGNEKLFF
V: TRBV30; size: NA; J: TRBJ1-1; CDR3: CAWSVGPTGYLVNTEAFF
V: TRBV7-9; size: large; J: TRBJ1-2; CDR3: CASSSRQGARGYTF
V: TRBV5-1; size: medium-sized; J: TRBJ1-5; CDR3: CASSTGQVNQPQHF
V: TRBV25-1; size: NA; J: TRBJ1-2; CDR3: CASSDRAVYGYTF
V: TRBV7-9; size: NA; J: TRBJ2-7; CDR3: CASSLARGRDEQYF
V: TRBV5-5; size: NA; J: TRBJ2-1; CDR3: CASLTSGYNEQFF
V: TRBV6-2/TRBV6-3; size: medium-sized; J: TRBJ2-2; CDR3: CASSVGRNTGELFF
V: TRBV27; size: NA; J: TRBJ2-7; CDR3: CASSPGGKYEQYF
V: TRBV30; size: NA; J: TRBJ2-7; CDR3: CAWSPGTGSSEQYF
V: TRBV6-5; size: NA; J: TRBJ2-5; CDR3: CASSYLSGRETQYF
V: TRBV12-3/TRBV12-4; size: medium-sized; J: TRBJ1-5; CDR3: CASSPGGGPQHF
V: TRBV7-2; size: NA; J: TRBJ1-5; CDR3: CASSLGEINQPQHF
V: TRBV2; size: NA; J: TRBJ2-2; CDR3: CASEGSGLPANTGELFF